The clone carrying this T cell receptor (beta chain) was observed a few times. Its antigen is unknown. The sample is drawn from a study of T cells after yellow fever vaccination. Whole-study results and caveats: The secondary T-cell response peaked on day 5, not day 15, but was weaker. Boosting was followed by the reappearance of most primary-vaccination clones (roughly 95% CD4, roughly 90% CD8). The CD4 compartment and the CD8 compartment contained a small share of clonotypes in common.

For TCR, cDNA came from 5'RACE template switching, which added a universal primer site and UMIs. TCRdb processed the 5' RACE reads anew with MiXCR; each CDR3 protein has one entry. The sample carries 400,000 to 650,000 distinct CDR3 sequences, 21% recorded once. The V segment lost 4 bases and the J segment 3 bases; nucleotides outside the gene matches: 7. Germline loops: CDR1 SGHNT, CDR2 YYREEE (reference sequence). This CDR3 is built from 15 residues. This sample comprised PBMCs, obtained 21 days after the first yellow fever vaccination. The TCR sequence derives from a man aged 18 to 35 who received the YFV17D yellow fever vaccine. The chain uses TRBV5-4 and TRBJ2-4, with 7 bases aligning to TRBD2. The CDR3 protein is CASSPGGVGKNIQYF. The CDR3 region has the DNA TGTGCCAGCAGCCCGGGGGGTGTTGGCAAAAACATTCAGTACTTC.